One sample yielded the 17 T cell receptor beta chains listed below, sequenced in a study of shared clonotypes between healthy human individuals. The method was immunoSEQ multiplex PCR; TCRdb's version includes in-frame clones alone and lacks a portion of them. The sample comprises around 2,100,000 clones, about 95% of which are singletons, and roughly 1% rests with the top ten. Terminally differentiated effector memory CD45RA+ cells were left out of the naive CD8 fraction, which was CD45RO-negative and positively selected for CCR7. Input material: naive CD8+ T cells sorted from blood. These receptors all stem from a man aged 18 to 29 in good health.

The V gene is TRBV27, the J gene TRBJ2-5; D remains unclear. CDR3 length: 13 residues. The germline V gene encodes CDR1 MNHEY and CDR2 SMNVEV (reference sequence). V was shortened by 1 base and J by 3 bases, with 6 bases between the two germline ends. Here the CDR3 reads CASSLYQEETQYF. In DNA form, the CDR3 reads TGTGCCAGCAGTTTATACCAAGAAGAGACCCAGTACTTC.

This sequence joins TRBV30 and TRBJ1-5; no firm D call. Trimming took 0 bases from V and 5 from J, leaving 11 bases between them. The CDR3 spans 14 residues. Germline assignment: CDR1 GTSNPN and CDR2 SVGIG (reference sequence). CDR3: CAWSVRQLDQPQHF. CDR3 bases: TGTGCCTGGAGTGTACGGCAACTCGATCAGCCCCAGCATTTT.

The rearrangement uses TRBV7-9 and TRBJ2-2; 8 bases map to TRBD1. The CDR3 loop spans 15 amino acids. The V gene's germline CDR1 is SEHNR and CDR2 FQNEAQ (reference sequence). The V gene end was trimmed by 5 bases and the J gene end by 5 bases; junction bases not matched to a gene: 7. CDR3 DNA: TGTGCCAGCAGCCCGGGACAGGTGGATACCGGGGAGCTGTTTTTT. This gives the protein CASSPGQVDTGELFF. The whole variable domain, filled in from reference TRBV7-9 and TRBJ2-2, reads DTGVSQNPRHKITKRGQNVTFRCDPISEHNRLYWYRQTLGQGPEFLTYFQNEAQLEKSRLLSDRFSAERPKGSFSTLEIQRTEQGDSAMYLCASSPGQVDTGELFFGEGSRLTVL.

J is TRBJ1-4 and V is TRBV2, with TRBD1 matching over 9 bases. Germline CDR1 is SNHLY and CDR2 is FYNNEI. Germline trimming cut 7 bases from V and 3 bases from J; bases unmatched to any gene: 9. The length of the CDR3 is 16 residues. The CDR3 region has the DNA TGTGCCAGCACCGATACAGGGGGCCTAGCTAATGAAAAACTGTTTTTT. Amino acids: CASTDTGGLANEKLFF. The whole variable domain, remainder taken from reference TRBV2 and TRBJ1-4, is EPEVTQTPSHQVTQMGQEVILRCVPISNHLYFYWYRQILGQKVEFLVSFYNNEISEKSEIFDDQFSVERPDGSNFTLKIRSTKLEDSAMYFCASTDTGGLANEKLFFGSGTQLSVL.

CDR3 sequence: CASSISGGGAGELFF. The CDR3 DNA is TGTGCCAGTAGTATCTCCGGGGGCGGTGCCGGGGAGCTGTTTTTT. The chain joins TRBV19 to TRBJ2-2; D may correspond to TRBD1 or TRBD2 (6 bases each). Trimming removed 3 bases at V and 6 bases at J, with 14 bases between. The CDR3 is 15 residues long. From germline, CDR1 is LNHDA and CDR2 SQIVND (reference sequence).

The chain has TRBV6-5 and TRBJ1-2; D is possibly TRBD1 (5 bases). V gave up 2 bases and J gave up 4 bases, with 8 bases separating them. Germline lookup yields CDR1 MNHEY and CDR2 SVGAGI. This CDR3 region has 13 residues. The CDR3 DNA reads as TGTGCCAGCAGTTACGACAGCTTCTATGGCTACACCTTC. It is translated as CASSYDSFYGYTF.

This clone appeared once. The chain recombines TRBV7-3 with TRBJ1-3; D perhaps matches TRBD1 (6 bases). The CDR3 totals 15 residues. V lost 2 bases and J 1 base, leaving 9 bases between the germline ends. CDR1 is SGHTA, CDR2 FQGTGA, per germline. The CDR3 DNA is TGTGCCAGCAGCTTAGAGGGGGGATCTGGAAACACCATATATTTT. Translating it yields CASSLEGGSGNTIYF.

This chain joins TRBV7-9 and TRBJ2-7; TRBD1 matches at 7 bases. V shed 5 bases and J 4 bases; nucleotides not matched to a gene: 14. The CDR3 is 16 residues long. Per the germline V gene, CDR1 is SEHNR and CDR2 is FQNEAQ (reference sequence). The CDR3 region is CASSSNLQGVPYEQYF. CDR3 coding DNA: TGTGCCAGCAGCAGCAATCTTCAGGGGGTACCATACGAGCAGTACTTC.

This chain links TRBV13 with TRBJ2-5, with TRBD2 as a possible D gene (5 bases). CDR1 PRHDT and CDR2 FYEKMQ come from the germline V gene (reference sequence). The CDR3 extends over 14 amino acids. Trimming took 5 bases from V and 2 from J, leaving 12 bases between them. As DNA, the CDR3 is TGTGCCAGCAGCCCAAAGGACTGGCAAGAGACCCAGTACTTC. Its protein product is CASSPKDWQETQYF.

This chain links TRBV28 with TRBJ1-6; TRBD1 aligns across 7 bases. The germline CDR1 and CDR2 sequences are MDHEN and SYDVKM. V was clipped by 8 bases and J by 13 bases; unmatched bases: 14. The CDR3 contains 14 residues. The DNA of the CDR3 is TGTGCCAGCTCCATAACAGGGGCGAGAGATCCCCTCCACTTT. Protein sequence: CASSITGARDPLHF.

The chain is built from TRBV4-3 and TRBJ2-3, with a tentative D call TRBD2 (5 bases). Trimming pared 2 bases from V and 0 bases from J, leaving 15 bases between. The V gene's germline CDR1 is LGHNA and CDR2 YSLEER. This CDR3 is 17 amino acids long. The CDR3 sequence is CASSQFWSGSSTDTQYF. CDR3 in DNA: TGCGCCAGCAGCCAATTTTGGAGCGGTTCTAGCACAGATACGCAGTATTTT.

The chain couples TRBV6-5 to TRBJ2-2, with TRBD2 matching over 8 bases. Germline CDR1 is MNHEY and CDR2 is SVGAGI. This CDR3 region has 16 residues. With V trimmed by 0 bases and J by 3 bases, 3 bases remained unmatched. CDR3 DNA: TGTGCCAGCAGTTACTCCGGGGGGGCCTACACCGGGGAGCTGTTTTTT. It yields the protein CASSYSGGAYTGELFF.

Note on this clone: The sample has other DNA sequences that encode this CDR3 too. The chain uses TRBV7-9 and TRBJ2-6; D not certain. Between the trimmed V and J ends, which lost 3 bases and 0 bases, there was a span of 6 bases. Germline V gene data show CDR1 as SEHNR and CDR2 as FQNEAQ (reference sequence). This CDR3 comprises 15 residues. CDR3 sequence reads: CASSFESSGANVLTF. CDR3 coding DNA: TGTGCCAGCAGCTTTGAGAGCTCTGGGGCCAACGTCCTGACTTTC.

A word on this clone: Other DNA sequences of this sample code for an identical CDR3. The chain uses TRBV7-9 and TRBJ2-2, with D perhaps assigned TRBD1 or TRBD2 (5 bases each). From germline, CDR1 is SEHNR and CDR2 FQNEAQ (reference sequence). The CDR3 extends over 15 amino acids. Trimming removed 5 bases from V and 3 bases from J, with 13 bases in between. In DNA form, the CDR3 reads TGTGCCAGCAGCCCGTCGGGACGGGACACCGGGGAGCTGTTTTTT. The encoded protein is CASSPSGRDTGELFF.

V usage is TRBV27 and J usage is TRBJ2-3; possible D gene TRBD1, 6 bases. Germline CDR1 is MNHEY and CDR2 is SMNVEV (reference sequence). The length of the CDR3 is 14 residues. V was pared by 5 bases and J by 4 bases, with 13 bases between. Written as DNA, the CDR3 is TGTGCCAGCAGTCCAACAGGGACCCCAGATACGCAGTATTTT. Protein sequence: CASSPTGTPDTQYF.

Here the CDR3 DNA reads TGTGCCAGCAGCCCCAGGACAGGAGATTTATCCTACAATGAGCAGTTCTTC. This sequence encodes CASSPRTGDLSYNEQFF. The chain employs TRBV7-9 and TRBJ2-1; 7 bases match TRBD1. Germline values: CDR1 SEHNR, CDR2 FQNEAQ (reference sequence). The ends lost 5 bases at V and 1 base at J; junction bases unmatched: 11. The CDR3 runs to 17 residues.

This chain links TRBV5-6 with TRBJ2-7, with 7 nucleotides matching TRBD2. The trim removed 2 bases at V and 5 bases at J, leaving 10 bases unmatched. The germline CDR1 and CDR2 sequences are SGHDT and YYEEEE. This CDR3 spans 15 amino acids. Here the CDR3 DNA reads TGTGCCAGCAGCTTCTCTGGGGGGGTGGTGGACGAGCAGTACTTC. Its protein is CASSFSGGVVDEQYF.